This T cell receptor (beta chain) was recovered during a study of identical twins (dated by TCRdb to 2016 to 2017). For the study in its entirety: TCR alpha and beta repertoires from monozygotic twins, unrelated adults of various ages and cord blood were deep-sequenced to test whether fetal clonotypes persist. To rule out contamination, the twin experiments were replicated at different times with different library preparation protocols. What the research found in general, with its limitations: A weaker excess of twin sharing was found in beta out-of-frame sequences because the signal-to-noise ratio was lowered by fewer shared sequences. Invariant T cells such as MAIT and iNKT could partly confound zero-insertion analyses, though diverse VJ usage argued against this for most clonotypes. Because the same donors could not be followed over many years, the conclusions relied on cross-sectional statistical analysis. Compared with coincidental sharing between unrelated individuals, out-of-frame TCR alpha sequences shared between twins showed an excess of sequences with low generation probability. Fewer insertions were carried by abundant cord blood beta clonotypes; a weaker similar trend was observed in young adult naive repertoires, while no such trend was observed in memory repertoires. In monozygotic twins, out-of-frame TCR alpha sharing was systematically underestimated by recombination models, although the models agreed with sharing between unrelated individuals.

The library came from 5' RACE. Sequencing took place on an Illumina HiSeq 2000. Template switching introduced a universal primer binding site; the final cDNA contained a unique molecular identifier, enabling accurate counting of TCR cDNA molecules. First-strand cDNA for TCR alpha and beta chains was synthesized from specific primers in the conserved constant-segment region. To control for contamination, every cDNA library carried two barcodes: a SMART-Mk sample barcode plus Illumina barcodes. TruSeq adapter sequences, together with Illumina sample barcodes, were added in two successive PCR steps. TCR alpha and beta cDNA libraries were sequenced on the Illumina HiSeq platform with custom primers. Concerning the study's data processing: Unique molecular identifiers were extracted from raw reads with MiGEC, and CDR3 positions were determined with MiXCR. For each individual, recombination models were inferred using an EM algorithm with the repgenHMM and IGoR tools. Shared clonotypes were analyzed with the tcR package in R, and sharing was normalized by the product of cloneset sizes. To study raw recombination free of thymic and clonal selection effects, out-of-frame nonproductive sequences were analyzed. TCRdb reanalyzed the raw reads on its own, using fastp at Q25 for trimming and MiXCR for clone calling, and kept in-frame beta chains. Duplicate CDR3 protein sequences are folded into a single record with the most common DNA and genes. The V and J calls follow TCRdb's processing rather than the paper's. For this sample the table gives some 1,700,000 distinct CDR3 sequences, of which roughly a third were detected only once. Approximately 0.25% of the sample belongs to the ten largest clones.

Remarks on this clonotype: The target of this receptor is not known. Per-base quality was not reported, and no clone a single base away is much larger than it.

From the cysteine through the phenylalanine, the CDR3 covers 14 amino acids. The read is trimmed to its CDR3 DNA, 42 bases read in frame from base 1. The germline V gene sets CDR1 to MNHEY and CDR2 to SVGEGT. Only healthy Caucasian donors were included. The receptor chain draws on TRBV6-2 or TRBV6-3 and TRBJ2-1, and 11 junctional nucleotides match TRBD2. The DNA end is a closer match to TRBJ2-7, so the J assignment may be wrong. The clonotype comes from a newborn girl in good health. The material sequenced was cord blood. The CDR3 amino acid sequence is: CASTIAGGPNEQYF. The DNA reads as follows: TGTGCCAGCACCATAGCGGGGGGGCCGAATGAGCAGTACTTC.